This passage covers 28 T cell receptor beta chains from one sample sequenced in a study of T-cell memory formation after mild COVID-19 (dated by TCRdb to 2020 to 2023). The receptor library was made with 5' RACE. The reads were generated on an Illumina NovaSeq 6000. The public reads were reanalyzed by TCRdb: fastp trimming at Q25, MiXCR alignment, in-frame beta chains only. Rows are combined by CDR3 protein, so each entry shows the most common genes and DNA. The sample profile shows around 300,000 distinct CDR3 sequences; 13% to 15% of them were found once. Around 20% of the sample goes to the ten largest clones. Sequencing was done on a sample of PBMCs or a T cell subset sorted from them (not recorded which). Receptors originate from a man in his late teens or twenties who had mild COVID-19 (a few samples of this study predate the infection). The sample titles of this study are shuffled in the database, so cell type and time point are left out; the donor was told from shared clones.

The gene calls are TRBV15 and TRBJ1-2; no firm D call. V lost 0 bases to trimming and J lost 2 bases, with 10 bases between them. CDR3 length: 15 amino acids. Germline lookup yields CDR1 LNHNV and CDR2 YYDKDF (reference sequence). The CDR3 protein is CATSRDLLANYGYTF. CDR3 coding DNA: TGTGCCACCAGCAGAGATCTCTTAGCGAACTATGGCTACACCTTC.

This clonotype was recorded only once. The V gene is TRBV25-1, the J gene TRBJ2-3, with 8 bases lining up with TRBD2. Germline CDR1 and CDR2: MGHDK and SYGVNS. Trimming removed 1 base from V and 0 bases from J; junction bases left unmatched: 3. The CDR3 is 16 residues long. DNA for the CDR3: TGTGCCAGCAGTGAATGGGTAGCGGGGAGCACAGATACGCAGTATTTT. Protein product: CASSEWVAGSTDTQYF.

This clonotype was seen ten or more times. The V gene is TRBV4-1, the J gene TRBJ2-6, with a weak D call TRBD1 (6 bases). The CDR3 loop spans 14 amino acids. Trimming stripped 6 bases from V and 3 bases from J, with 9 bases between. CDR1 and CDR2 from the germline V gene are MGHRA and YSYEKL. The CDR3 bases are TGCGCCAGCAGAGACAGGCATGGGGCCAACGTCCTGACTTTC. This translates into CASRDRHGANVLTF.

The CDR3 bases are TGTGCCAGCAGTTTAAGGGGGTTGGGGAATTCACCCCTCCACTTT. It yields the protein CASSLRGLGNSPLHF. The chain couples TRBV27 to TRBJ1-6, with D possibly matching TRBD1 (6 bases). Germline V gene lookup returns CDR1 MNHEY and CDR2 SMNVEV (reference sequence). The CDR3 is 15 amino acids. V lost 2 bases and J 7 bases, leaving 12 bases between the germline ends.

The chain joins TRBV25-1 to TRBJ2-5; D gene unclear. Germline lookup yields CDR1 MGHDK and CDR2 SYGVNS. The CDR3 is 12 residues long. V lost 3 bases and J 2 bases, leaving 4 bases between the germline ends. The CDR3, as DNA: TGTGCCAGCAGTGATCGACAAGAGACCCAGTACTTC. Its protein product is CASSDRQETQYF.

There are a few counts of this clonotype. The chain links TRBV7-2 to TRBJ1-1; a possible D gene is TRBD1 (6 bases). V lost 2 bases to trimming and J lost 5 bases, with 15 bases between them. Looked up from germline, CDR1 is SGHTA and CDR2 is FQGNSA. This CDR3 is 15 amino acids long. CDR3 DNA: TGTGCCAGCAGCTTAAGGAGAGGGGGGGTGACTGAAGCTTTCTTT. Protein sequence: CASSLRRGGVTEAFF.

This clonotype has more than one count but fewer than ten. The chain couples TRBV6-2 or TRBV6-3 to TRBJ1-2, with TRBD1 matching 7 bases. J gave up 7 bases and V 6 bases, and 11 bases lay outside the gene matches. The CDR3 is made up of 14 amino acids. The germline gives CDR1 MNHEY, CDR2 SVGEGT. CDR3 sequence (DNA): TGTGCCAGCAGGTCCGGAGACAGGGCTGGTGGCTACACCTTC. It encodes CASRSGDRAGGYTF.

This clonotype was observed a handful of times. The chain uses TRBV10-1 and TRBJ2-3; 8 nucleotides align to TRBD1. J gave up 7 bases and V 6 bases, and 9 bases lay outside the gene matches. Germline CDR1 and CDR2: WNHNN and SYGVQD (reference sequence). The CDR3 covers 14 residues. CDR3 DNA: TGCGCCAGCAGCCGGGACAGGATCGGCCATACGCAGTATTTT. Translating gives CASSRDRIGHTQYF.

The chain carries TRBV14 and TRBJ2-2, with 8 positions matching TRBD1. Germline-derived CDR1 and CDR2 are SGHDN and FVKESK. V lost 5 bases, J lost 1 base, and 9 bases stayed unmatched. The CDR3 loop spans 17 amino acids. Here the CDR3 DNA reads TGTGCCAGCAGCAAACTTACCGGGACAGGGAACACCGGGGAGCTGTTTTTT. Translated, it gives CASSKLTGTGNTGELFF.

In DNA form, the CDR3 reads TGCAGCGTTGTTATTTGGGCAGGGCCCGGAAATGGCGGCTACACCTTC. Protein product: CSVVIWAGPGNGGYTF. The gene calls are TRBV29-1 and TRBJ1-2; possibly TRBD1 for D (5 bases). Trimming left V 4 bases short and J 8 bases short, with 26 bases between. CDR3 length: 16 residues. Germline loops: CDR1 SQVTM, CDR2 ANQGSEA.

This clonotype was detected only a few times. The chain couples TRBV29-1 to TRBJ2-1, with 9 positions matching TRBD2. Per the germline V gene, CDR1 is SQVTM and CDR2 is ANQGSEA. Unmatched junction bases numbered 8, after V lost 0 bases and J lost 8 bases. This CDR3 comprises 15 residues. The chain's CDR3 is CSVEDSGLADDEQFF. As DNA, the CDR3 is TGCAGCGTTGAAGACTCGGGACTAGCAGATGATGAGCAGTTCTTC.

The chain joins TRBV9 to TRBJ2-3; 11 bases are a match to TRBD1. Germline loops: CDR1 SGDLS, CDR2 YYNGEE. V gave up 4 bases and J gave up 6 bases; unmatched junction bases: 7. This CDR3 region has 15 residues. The DNA for the CDR3 is TGTGCCAGCAGCAGGACAGGGGGCGTTAGGGATACGCAGTATTTT. Translating gives CASSRTGGVRDTQYF. The full variable domain, completed using reference TRBV9 and TRBJ2-3, is DSGVTQTPKHLITATGQRVTLRCSPRSGDLSVYWYQQSLDQGLQFLIQYYNGEERAKGNILERFSAQQFPDLHSELNLSSLELGDSALYFCASSRTGGVRDTQYFGPGTRLTVL.

This chain connects TRBV5-1 to TRBJ2-7, with 8 bases aligning to TRBD1. The CDR3 spans 14 residues. CDR1 and CDR2 from the germline V gene are SGHRS and YFSETQ. V was pared by 3 bases and J by 1 base, with 3 bases of the junction left unmatched. The CDR3 bases are TGCGCCAGCAGCTCGGGACAGGCTTCCTACGAGCAGTACTTC. Translated: CASSSGQASYEQYF.

This clonotype was observed a handful of times. The chain uses TRBV29-1 and TRBJ2-7, with TRBD2 matching 8 bases. Germline V lookup: CDR1 SQVTM, CDR2 ANQGSEA. Trimming at V came to 7 bases and at J to 0 bases, leaving 11 bases not matched to a gene. CDR3 length: 15 residues. CDR3 region: CSAENQRGYSYEQYF. In DNA form, the CDR3 reads TGCAGCGCCGAAAACCAGCGGGGGTACTCCTACGAGCAGTACTTC.

The chain joins TRBV14 to TRBJ1-5; D is uncertain. The CDR3 length is 12 residues. Trimming left V 3 bases short and J 9 bases short, with 9 bases between. Germline-derived CDR1 and CDR2 are SGHDN and FVKESK. The CDR3 nucleotides are TGTGCCAGCAGCCACCTTGCCCGGCCCCAGCATTTT. Its protein product is CASSHLARPQHF.

This clonotype has more than one count but fewer than ten. The CDR3 reads CATSDGYEQYV. The CDR3 bases are TGTGCCACCAGCGACGGATACGAGCAGTACGTC. The chain combines TRBV24-1 with TRBJ2-7; D remains unclear. The CDR3 is made up of 11 amino acids. Per the germline V gene, CDR1 is KGHDR and CDR2 is SFDVKD. V dropped 7 bases and J dropped 4 bases, with 7 bases sitting between them.

This clonotype was observed a handful of times. V usage is TRBV6-5 and J usage is TRBJ2-5; TRBD1 agrees at 7 bases. Unmatched junction bases numbered 10, after V lost 6 bases and J lost 3 bases. This CDR3 comprises 15 residues. Per the germline V gene, CDR1 is MNHEY and CDR2 is SVGAGI. In DNA, the CDR3 is TGTGCCAGCAGAGGTGGGGACAGACGAAAAGAGACCCAGTACTTC. Protein: CASRGGDRRKETQYF.

This chain joins TRBV9 and TRBJ1-3, with a weak D call TRBD1 (5 bases). The germline CDR1 and CDR2 sequences are SGDLS and YYNGEE. The CDR3 has 15 residues. Trimming took off 0 bases at V and 2 bases at J, with 9 bases between the two ends. The CDR3 DNA reads TGTGCCAGCAGCGTAGAGGGGACTGCTGGAAACACCATATATTTT. Translated: CASSVEGTAGNTIYF.

This clonotype came up once. At one end, the junction sequence differs from germline, possibly due to a read error. The chain recombines TRBV7-4 with TRBJ2-1; unclear D gene. The CDR3 length is 11 residues. Germline CDR1 SGHVT, CDR2 SQSDAQ. The CDR3 sequence is CASSPQSIGGF. CDR3 nucleotides: TGTGCCAGCAGCCCACAGAGTATCGGCGGCTTC.

The rearrangement links TRBV9 to TRBJ2-1; 8 positions match TRBD1. V lost 0 bases to trimming and J lost 4 bases; unmatched junction nucleotides: 6. Per the germline V gene, CDR1 is SGDLS and CDR2 is YYNGEE. CDR3 length equals 16 residues. The CDR3 DNA follows: TGTGCCAGCAGCGTAGACCCAGGGGGCTTGTACAATGAGCAGTTCTTC. Amino acids: CASSVDPGGLYNEQFF. Full variable domain (missing parts from reference TRBV9 and TRBJ2-1): DSGVTQTPKHLITATGQRVTLRCSPRSGDLSVYWYQQSLDQGLQFLIQYYNGEERAKGNILERFSAQQFPDLHSELNLSSLELGDSALYFCASSVDPGGLYNEQFFGPGTRLTVL.

The V call is TRBV27, the J call TRBJ1-2, with D unclear. Trimming shortened V by 3 bases and J by 8 bases, and 10 bases separated the two germline ends. This CDR3 is built from 12 residues. Germline CDR1 and CDR2: MNHEY and SMNVEV (reference sequence). CDR3 nucleotide sequence: TGTGCCAGCAGTTTTGGAGGTGTCGGCTACACCTTC. It is translated as CASSFGGVGYTF.

This clonotype has a handful of counts. The chain uses TRBV7-2 and TRBJ1-2; D not certain. The CDR3 runs 14 residues. Germline V gives CDR1 SGHTA, CDR2 FQGNSA. V was clipped by 5 bases and J by 5 bases, with 15 bases between them. CDR3 residues: CASSDPPGMYGYTF. Here the CDR3 DNA reads TGTGCCAGCAGCGACCCCCCGGGGATGTATGGCTACACCTTC.

The gene calls are TRBV4-2 and TRBJ2-7; 14 nucleotides match TRBD2. The CDR3 totals 17 residues. The V gene end was trimmed by 0 bases and the J gene end by 4 bases; junction bases not matched to a gene: 5. The germline gives CDR1 LGHNA, CDR2 YNFKEQ. CDR3 in amino acids: CASSQEGGTSGGYEQYF. The CDR3 bases are TGTGCCAGCAGCCAAGAAGGTGGGACTAGCGGGGGATACGAGCAGTACTTC.

The gene calls are TRBV2 and TRBJ1-1; maybe TRBD1 (6 bases). The germline V gene has CDR1 SNHLY and CDR2 FYNNEI. V lost 4 bases, J lost 0 bases, and 12 bases lay in between. The CDR3 has 15 amino acids. The CDR3 DNA follows: TGTGCCAGCAGTGGGGAGACAGGACTGAACACTGAAGCTTTCTTT. It yields the protein CASSGETGLNTEAFF.

This clonotype was seen a handful of times. This chain links TRBV4-3 with TRBJ2-1; tentative D call: TRBD1 (5 bases). The CDR3 length is 14 residues. Germline values: CDR1 LGHNA, CDR2 YSLEER. V gave up 0 bases and J gave up 10 bases, with 13 bases separating them. CDR3 loop: CASSQEFRGREQFF. The CDR3, as DNA: TGCGCCAGCAGCCAAGAATTTAGGGGAAGGGAGCAGTTCTTC.

J is TRBJ2-7 and V is TRBV9; 7 positions match TRBD1. The CDR3 totals 13 residues. The germline gives CDR1 SGDLS, CDR2 YYNGEE. The V and J ends lost 0 bases and 7 bases, in that order; junction bases with no gene match: 4. CDR3 coding DNA: TGTGCCAGCAGCGTAGGAAGACAGGGAGAGCAGTACTTC. Its protein is CASSVGRQGEQYF.

The gene calls are TRBV24-1 and TRBJ2-7; the D gene is possibly TRBD2 (6 bases). Trimming removed 7 bases from V and 3 bases from J, with 18 bases in between. CDR1 and CDR2 (germline): KGHDR, SFDVKD. The CDR3 extends over 15 amino acids. CDR3 sequence: CATRPDPPGVYEQYV. CDR3 DNA: TGTGCCACCAGACCGGACCCCCCGGGGGTCTACGAGCAGTACGTC.

The V call is TRBV7-3, the J call TRBJ1-3; D not resolved. The CDR3 runs to 16 residues. The germline CDR1 and CDR2 sequences are SGHTA and FQGTGA. The germline V and J ends were trimmed by 4 bases and 0 bases, with 13 bases remaining between them. CDR3 coding DNA: TGTGCCAGCAGCTCTGGACCTTTGAGCTCTGGAAACACCATATATTTT. Translated: CASSSGPLSSGNTIYF. Variable domain in full (rest from reference TRBV7-3 and TRBJ1-3): GAGVSQTPSNKVTEKGKYVELRCDPISGHTALYWYRQSLGQGPEFLIYFQGTGAADDSGLPNDRFFAVRPEGSVSTLKIQRTERGDSAVYLCASSSGPLSSGNTIYFGEGSWLTVV.